This TCR beta chain originates from a study of shared clonotypes between healthy human individuals. The study ran the assay at deep level. Here immunoSEQ multiplex PCR was the method, and the copy in TCRdb shows in-frame clones only, minus some. The sample yields approximately 2,000,000 clones, 93% seen once. This CDR3 contains 14 residues. V lost 4 bases and J lost 2; bases outside the gene matches: 3. The V gene's germline CDR1 is SNHLY and CDR2 FYNNEI. Naivety among CD8 cells was defined by CD45RO negativity and positive CCR7 selection, thereby excluding terminally differentiated effector memory CD45RA+ cells. For this clone: Its specificity is not known.

Study outcomes and limitations: Memory subsets had estimated richness that was generally smaller than that of naive subsets.

The gene calls are TRBV2 and TRBJ2-7; 9 bases are shared with TRBD1. Sequences were obtained from naive CD8+ T cells from PBMCs. This sequence originates from a man between 18 and 29 years old in good health. Some clones in this sample may be carry-over from other donors' samples. The CDR3 loop is CASSAGTGTYEQYF. CDR3 DNA: TGTGCCAGCAGTGCCGGGACAGGGACCTACGAGCAGTACTTC.